This TCR beta chain emerged from a study of a mutant IDH1 vaccine in newly diagnosed glioma. Study summary: During weeks 1, 3, 5, 7, 11, 15, 19 and 23, patients received eight vaccinations. The initiation of vaccination occurred 4-6 weeks after radiotherapy alone, or with temozolomide cycles. Standard pretreatment was either radiotherapy, temozolomide, or, for most, radiochemotherapy with temozolomide. Findings and limits, study-wide: Alterations occurring in top peripheral T cell clonotypes seemed unrelated to pseudoprogression.

Time point noted: week 5, during vaccination. Vaccination comprised doses that each held 300 ug of mutant IDH1 20-mer peptide, plus topical imiquimod. The table lists this clone with a few counts. What it binds is unknown. The CDR3 is 16 residues long. V trimming: 3 bases; J trimming: 7 bases; junction bases outside the gene matches: 10. CDR1 and CDR2 from the germline V gene are KGHSH and LQKENI. Measured with immunoSEQ multiplex PCR; TCRdb has only the in-frame clones, and not every one. The sample carries some 48,000 clones, more than 70% recorded once. The sequenced sample was PBMCs, obtained from a glioma patient whose treatment included an IDH1 peptide vaccine. The source of this sequence is a woman in her forties with glioma. The chain combines TRBV18 with TRBJ1-5; 9 nucleotides line up with TRBD1. This chain's CDR3 is CASSPSDRGGEQPQHF. In DNA form, the CDR3 reads TGTGCCAGCTCACCGTCCGACAGGGGGGGCGAACAGCCCCAGCATTTT.